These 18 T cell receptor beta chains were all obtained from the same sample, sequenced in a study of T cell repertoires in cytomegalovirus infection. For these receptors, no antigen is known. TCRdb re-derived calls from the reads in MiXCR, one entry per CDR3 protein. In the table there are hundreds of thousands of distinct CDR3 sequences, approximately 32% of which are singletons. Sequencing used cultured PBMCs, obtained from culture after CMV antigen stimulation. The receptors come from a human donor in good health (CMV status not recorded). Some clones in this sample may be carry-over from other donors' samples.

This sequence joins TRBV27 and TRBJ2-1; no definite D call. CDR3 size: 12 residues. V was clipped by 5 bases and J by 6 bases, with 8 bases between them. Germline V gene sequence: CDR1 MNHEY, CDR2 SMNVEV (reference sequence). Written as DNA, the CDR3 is TGTGCCAGCAGTACTCCTACCAATGAGCAGTTCTTC. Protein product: CASSTPTNEQFF.

For the CDR3, the DNA is TGTGCCAGCAGCCCGGGGGGGGCCCACGAGCAGTACTTC. Amino acids: CASSPGGAHEQYF. The gene calls are TRBV28 and TRBJ2-7; 8 nucleotides line up with TRBD2. V shed 6 bases, J shed 5 bases, and the junction held 6 bases outside the gene matches. The V gene's germline CDR1 is MDHEN and CDR2 SYDVKM. CDR3 length equals 13 residues.

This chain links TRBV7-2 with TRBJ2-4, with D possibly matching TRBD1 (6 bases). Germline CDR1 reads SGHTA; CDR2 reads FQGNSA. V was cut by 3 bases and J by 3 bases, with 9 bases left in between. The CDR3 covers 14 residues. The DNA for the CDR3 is TGTGCCAGCAGCTTGGGGGCAGACAAAAACATTCAGTACTTC. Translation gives CASSLGADKNIQYF.

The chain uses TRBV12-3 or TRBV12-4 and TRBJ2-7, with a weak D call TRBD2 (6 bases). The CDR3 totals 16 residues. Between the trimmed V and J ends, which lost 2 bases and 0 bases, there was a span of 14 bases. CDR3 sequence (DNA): TGTGCCAGCAGTTTATCTAGTAGCGGCCTCTCCTACGAGCAGTACTTC. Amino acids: CASSLSSSGLSYEQYF.

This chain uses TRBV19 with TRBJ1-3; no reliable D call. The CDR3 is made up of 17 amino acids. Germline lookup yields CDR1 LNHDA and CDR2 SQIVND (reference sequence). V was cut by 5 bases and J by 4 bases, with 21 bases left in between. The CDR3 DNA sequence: TGTGCCAGTAGTTCCCCTGACGGACGTCTCTTCGGAAACACCATATATTTT. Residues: CASSSPDGRLFGNTIYF.

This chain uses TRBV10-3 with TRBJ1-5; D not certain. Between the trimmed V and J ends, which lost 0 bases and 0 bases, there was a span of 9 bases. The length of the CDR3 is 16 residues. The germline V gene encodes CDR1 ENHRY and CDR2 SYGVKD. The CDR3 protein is CAISESGSNSNQPQHF. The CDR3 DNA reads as TGTGCCATCAGTGAGTCGGGGAGTAATAGCAATCAGCCCCAGCATTTT.

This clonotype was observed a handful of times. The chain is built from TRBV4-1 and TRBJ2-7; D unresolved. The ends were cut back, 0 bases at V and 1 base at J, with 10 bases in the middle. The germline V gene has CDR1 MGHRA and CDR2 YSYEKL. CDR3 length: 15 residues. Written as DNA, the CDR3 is TGCGCCAGCAGCCAAGACCCGGGCGGATCCTACGAGCAGTACTTC. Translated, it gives CASSQDPGGSYEQYF.

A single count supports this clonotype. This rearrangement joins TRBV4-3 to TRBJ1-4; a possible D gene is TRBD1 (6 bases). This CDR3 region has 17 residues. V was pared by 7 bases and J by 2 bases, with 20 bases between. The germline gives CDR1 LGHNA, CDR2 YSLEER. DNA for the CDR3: TGCGCCAGCATCCCTTCGATGGGGGGGGGCACTAATGAAAAACTGTTTTTT. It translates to CASIPSMGGGTNEKLFF.

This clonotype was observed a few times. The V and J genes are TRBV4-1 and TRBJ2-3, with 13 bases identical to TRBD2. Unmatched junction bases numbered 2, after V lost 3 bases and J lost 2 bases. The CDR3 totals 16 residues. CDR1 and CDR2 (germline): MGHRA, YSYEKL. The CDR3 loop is CASSQGLAGITDTQYF. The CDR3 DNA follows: TGCGCCAGCAGCCAGGGACTAGCGGGGATCACAGATACGCAGTATTTT.

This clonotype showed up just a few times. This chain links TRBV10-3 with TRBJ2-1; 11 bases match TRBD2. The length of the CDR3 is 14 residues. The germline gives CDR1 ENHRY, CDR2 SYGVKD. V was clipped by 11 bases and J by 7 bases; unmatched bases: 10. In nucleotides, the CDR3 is TGTGCCGCCGAAACTAGCGGGGGCCGAAATGAGCAGTTCTTC. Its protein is CAAETSGGRNEQFF.

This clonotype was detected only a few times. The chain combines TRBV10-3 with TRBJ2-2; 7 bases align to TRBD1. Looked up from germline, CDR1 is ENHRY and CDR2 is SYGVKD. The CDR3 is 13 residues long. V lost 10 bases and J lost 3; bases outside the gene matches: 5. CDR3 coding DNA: TGTGCCACCTGGCAGGGGGACACCGGGGAGCTGTTTTTT. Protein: CATWQGDTGELFF.

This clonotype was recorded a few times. For the CDR3, the DNA is TGTGCCAGCAGCCAAGATCAGACGGGAGGGGCTTACGAGCAGTACTTC. The encoded protein is CASSQDQTGGAYEQYF. This chain connects TRBV4-2 to TRBJ2-7, with 8 bases matching TRBD2. V lost 0 bases and J lost 4; bases outside the gene matches: 8. Germline CDR1 reads LGHNA; CDR2 reads YNFKEQ. There are 16 residues in the CDR3.

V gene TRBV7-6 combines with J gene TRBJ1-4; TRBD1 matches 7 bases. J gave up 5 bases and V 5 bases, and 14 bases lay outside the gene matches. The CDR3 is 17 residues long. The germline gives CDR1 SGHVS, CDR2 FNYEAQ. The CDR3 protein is CASSRTPGTVENEKLFF. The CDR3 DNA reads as TGTGCCAGCAGCAGAACGCCCGGGACAGTAGAAAATGAAAAACTGTTTTTT. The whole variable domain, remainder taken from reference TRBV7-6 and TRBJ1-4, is GAGVSQSPRYKVTKRGQDVALRCDPISGHVSLYWYRQALGQGPEFLTYFNYEAQQDKSGLPNDRFSAERPEGSISTLTIQRTEQRDSAMYRCASSRTPGTVENEKLFFGSGTQLSVL.

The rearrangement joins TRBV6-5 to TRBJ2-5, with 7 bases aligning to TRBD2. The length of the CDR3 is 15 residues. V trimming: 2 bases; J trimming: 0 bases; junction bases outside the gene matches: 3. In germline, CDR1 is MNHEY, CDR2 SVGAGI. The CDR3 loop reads CASSYGLGYQETQYF. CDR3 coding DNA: TGTGCCAGCAGTTACGGACTAGGGTACCAAGAGACCCAGTACTTC.

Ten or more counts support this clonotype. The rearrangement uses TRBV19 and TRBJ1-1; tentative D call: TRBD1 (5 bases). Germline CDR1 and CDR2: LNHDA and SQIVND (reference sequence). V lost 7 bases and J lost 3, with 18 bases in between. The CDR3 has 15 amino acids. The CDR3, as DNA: TGTGCCAGTAAAAGCACAGGAACGGGGCACACTGAAGCTTTCTTT. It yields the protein CASKSTGTGHTEAFF.

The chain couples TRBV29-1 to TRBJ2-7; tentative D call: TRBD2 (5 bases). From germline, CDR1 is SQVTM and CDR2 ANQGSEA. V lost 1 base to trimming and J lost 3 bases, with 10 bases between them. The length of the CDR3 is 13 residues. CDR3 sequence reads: CSVEGIGLYEQYF. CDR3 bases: TGCAGCGTTGAAGGAATAGGACTCTACGAGCAGTACTTC.

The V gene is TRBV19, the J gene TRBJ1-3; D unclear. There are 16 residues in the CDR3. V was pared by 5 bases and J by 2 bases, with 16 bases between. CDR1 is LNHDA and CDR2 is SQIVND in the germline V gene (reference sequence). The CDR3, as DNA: TGTGCCAGTAGTTGGACGGGCGGCTCGGCTGGAAACACCATATATTTT. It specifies CASSWTGGSAGNTIYF.

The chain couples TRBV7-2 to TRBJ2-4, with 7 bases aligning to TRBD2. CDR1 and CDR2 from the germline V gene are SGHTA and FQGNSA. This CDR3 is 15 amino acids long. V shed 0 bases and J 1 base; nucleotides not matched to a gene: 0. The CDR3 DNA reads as TGTGCCAGCAGCTTAGCGGGAGGGGCCAAAAACATTCAGTACTTC. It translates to CASSLAGGAKNIQYF.